These 5 T cell receptor beta chains share one sample of origin, sequenced in a study of OX40 agonist ivuxolimab in advanced cancers. Receptor amplification or capture employed the immunoSEQ multiplex PCR assay. TCRdb retrieved this table from immuneACCESS and kept in-frame rearrangements only. Not all clones are present; in checked studies, unresolved V genes account for under half, and no reason is known for the remainder. The sample records about 65,000 clones, around 86% of which are singletons. The ten largest clonotypes hold 0.38% of the sample. Sequences were derived from CD4+ or CD8+ T cells sorted from blood, sampled in a trial of the OX40 agonist ivuxolimab. The receptors come from an adult with an advanced solid tumor such as melanoma, head and neck, liver or kidney cancer.

The V call is TRBV6-5, the J call TRBJ2-2; D possibly corresponds to TRBD1 (5 bases). The CDR3 runs to 15 residues. The germline CDR1 and CDR2 sequences are MNHEY and SVGAGI. V dropped 8 bases and J dropped 0 bases, with 13 bases sitting between them. CDR3 in DNA: TGTGCCAGCCGCAGGGATGCTTCGAACACCGGGGAGCTGTTTTTT. It specifies CASRRDASNTGELFF.

This chain uses TRBV6-4 with TRBJ1-5; 7 bases are a match to TRBD1. J lost 2 bases, V lost 5 bases, and 6 bases had no gene match. The CDR3 extends over 15 amino acids. Germline CDR1 reads MRHNA; CDR2 reads SNTAGT. This CDR3 reads CASSKQGPGNQPQHF. CDR3 sequence (DNA): TGTGCCAGCAGTAAACAGGGGCCAGGCAATCAGCCCCAGCATTTT.

The gene calls are TRBV19 and TRBJ2-7, with TRBD1 identical over 7 bases. V was pared by 7 bases and J by 0 bases, with 6 bases of the junction left unmatched. CDR3 size: 14 residues. In germline, CDR1 is LNHDA, CDR2 SQIVND (reference sequence). CDR3 amino acids: CASTATGSSYEQYF. Written as DNA, the CDR3 is TGTGCCAGTACTGCGACAGGGAGCTCCTACGAGCAGTACTTC.

The rearrangement joins TRBV7-9 to TRBJ2-3; D call uncertain. CDR3 size: 12 residues. CDR1 is SEHNR, CDR2 FQNEAQ, per germline (reference sequence). The V gene lost 2 bases and the J gene lost 6 bases, with 6 bases spanning the gap. CDR3 sequence: CASSLTGDTQYF. For the CDR3, the DNA is TGTGCCAGCAGCTTAACCGGGGATACGCAGTATTTT.

The J gene is TRBJ2-7, the V gene TRBV10-3, with D perhaps assigned TRBD1 or TRBD2 (7 bases each). This CDR3 is built from 15 residues. Trimming removed 1 base at V and 2 bases at J, with 12 bases between. Germline CDR1 is ENHRY and CDR2 is SYGVKD. The CDR3: CAISEWGGGPYEQYF. CDR3 nucleotides: TGTGCCATCAGTGAGTGGGGAGGGGGCCCCTACGAGCAGTACTTC.